The present T cell receptor (beta chain) was sequenced within a study of T cell clonotyping in hematopoietic cell transplantation. General observations from the study: After transplant, recipient diversity fell while pathologically expanded clonotypes grew through day 180. At the given depth, recipient repertoires were over 95% de novo clonotypes. Higher Inverse Simpson Index values in graft donor and pretransplant recipient predicted broader posttransplant TCR diversity.

V lost 3 bases, J lost 0 bases, and 9 bases lay in between. CDR3 length: 14 amino acids. Germline V gene sequence: CDR1 SEHNR, CDR2 FQNEAQ (reference sequence). Data came from immunoSEQ multiplex PCR; TCRdb stores just in-frame clones and leaves some out. The table shows about 36,000 clones, with roughly 88% occurring only once. A remark on this clone: Antigen unknown.

The chain joins TRBV7-9 to TRBJ2-7, with a tentative D call TRBD2 (6 bases). The sequence was obtained from a middle-aged woman in good health. Some clones in this sample may be carry-over from other donors' samples. The sample was peripheral blood mononuclear cells. CDR3 sequence (DNA): TGTGCCAGCAGCTTGGCGGGATACTCCTACGAGCAGTACTTC. It translates to CASSLAGYSYEQYF.